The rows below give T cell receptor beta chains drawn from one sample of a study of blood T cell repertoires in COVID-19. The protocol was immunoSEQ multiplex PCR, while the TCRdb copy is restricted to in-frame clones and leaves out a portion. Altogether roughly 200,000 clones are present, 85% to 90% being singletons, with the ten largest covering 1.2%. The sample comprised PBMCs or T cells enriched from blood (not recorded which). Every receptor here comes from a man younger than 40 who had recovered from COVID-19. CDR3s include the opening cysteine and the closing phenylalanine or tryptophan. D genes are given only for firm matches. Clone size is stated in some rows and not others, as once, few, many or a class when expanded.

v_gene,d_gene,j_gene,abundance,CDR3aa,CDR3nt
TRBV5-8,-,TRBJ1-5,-,CASSTTRVYNQPQHF,TGTGCCAGCAGCACGACCCGGGTCTACAATCAGCCCCAGCATTTT
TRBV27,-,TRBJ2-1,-,CASSSSQEKYHEQFF,TGTGCCAGCAGTTCAAGTCAGGAAAAGTACCATGAGCAGTTCTTC
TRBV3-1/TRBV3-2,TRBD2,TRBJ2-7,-,CASSLLSGGGEQYF,TGTGCCAGCAGCCTACTATCTGGCGGGGGCGAGCAGTACTTC
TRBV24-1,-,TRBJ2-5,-,CATSDFLVLTNQETQYF,TGTGCCACCAGTGATTTCCTAGTTTTAACGAACCAAGAGACCCAGTACTTC
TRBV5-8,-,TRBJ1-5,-,CASSLGQNSNQPQHF,TGTGCCAGCAGCTTGGGACAGAATAGCAATCAGCCCCAGCATTTT
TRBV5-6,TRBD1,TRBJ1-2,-,CASSSPGQDYGYTF,TGTGCCAGCAGCTCCCCGGGACAGGACTATGGCTACACCTTC
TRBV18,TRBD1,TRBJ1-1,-,CASSPPISISGGLGTEAFF,TGTGCCAGCTCACCACCTATCTCCATTTCAGGGGGCTTAGGAACTGAAGCTTTCTTT
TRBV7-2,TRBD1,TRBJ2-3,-,CASSPGGTGGANTQYF,TGTGCCAGCAGCCCCGGGGGGACAGGGGGAGCGAATACGCAGTATTTT
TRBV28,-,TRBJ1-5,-,CASSSPWEARSNQPQHF,TGTGCCAGCAGTTCCCCGTGGGAGGCACGGAGCAATCAGCCCCAGCATTTT
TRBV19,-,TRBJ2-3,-,CASSIRWTEEVYPQYF,TGTGCCAGTAGTATTCGATGGACAGAGGAAGTCTATCCGCAGTATTTT
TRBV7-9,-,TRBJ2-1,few,CASSLYPWWQGFNEQFF,TGTGCCAGCAGCTTATATCCCTGGTGGCAGGGTTTTAATGAGCAGTTCTTC
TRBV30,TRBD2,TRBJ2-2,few,CAWKRTSGGELFF,TGTGCCTGGAAACGGACTAGCGGGGGGGAGCTGTTTTTT
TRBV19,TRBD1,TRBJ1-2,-,CASSQTGGLEGYTF,TGTGCCAGTAGTCAAACAGGGGGACTGGAAGGCTACACCTTC
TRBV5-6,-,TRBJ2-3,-,CASSLNSRDTQYF,TGTGCCAGCAGCTTGAACTCTAGGGATACGCAGTATTTT
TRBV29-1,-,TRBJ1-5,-,CSVREGRNQPQHF,TGCAGCGTTAGGGAGGGGCGGAATCAGCCCCAGCATTTT
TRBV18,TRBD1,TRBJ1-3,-,CASSPGTGPGNTIYF,TGTGCCAGCTCACCCGGGACAGGGCCAGGAAACACCATATATTTT
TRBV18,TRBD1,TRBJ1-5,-,CASSPSQTGLNQPQHF,TGTGCCAGCTCACCATCGCAGACAGGGTTGAATCAGCCCCAGCATTTT
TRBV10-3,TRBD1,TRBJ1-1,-,CAIRPGQGKTEAFF,TGTGCCATCAGGCCGGGACAGGGAAAAACTGAAGCTTTCTTT
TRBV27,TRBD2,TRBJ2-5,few,CASRYSAGGQETQYF,TGTGCCAGCAGATACTCAGCGGGGGGCCAAGAGACCCAGTACTTC
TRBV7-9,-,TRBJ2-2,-,CASSPQTAANTGELFF,TGTGCCAGCAGCCCCCAGACAGCCGCGAACACCGGGGAGCTGTTTTTT
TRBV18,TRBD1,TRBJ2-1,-,CASSPGQGETHNEQFF,TGTGCCAGCTCACCAGGACAGGGAGAGACCCACAATGAGCAGTTCTTC